This record concerns one T cell receptor (beta chain) sequence. Its antigen remains unidentified. The assay was immunoSEQ multiplex PCR, and TCRdb's table has in-frame clones only and misses some. The sample contains tens of thousands of clones, over 85% of which appear only once. Patients who had autoimmune disease history or got systemic immunosuppression were left out. At baseline, cycle 4 day 1, and cycle 7 day 1, blood was sampled. These data belong to a study of OX40 agonist ivuxolimab in advanced cancers. The study, taken as a whole, reports: Both blood CD4+ and CD8+ T cells showed clonal growth by week 6 at 0.1 to 3.0 mg/kg.

This receptor was obtained from an adult with an advanced solid tumor such as melanoma, head and neck, liver or kidney cancer. The material was CD4+ or CD8+ T cells sorted from blood, obtained in a trial of the OX40 agonist ivuxolimab.

The chain's CDR3 is CASSLGIGGGNTIYF. CDR3 bases: TGTGCCAGCAGCTTAGGGATAGGTGGAGGAAACACCATATATTTT. This chain links TRBV13 with TRBJ1-3; no firm D call. The CDR3 covers 15 residues. Germline CDR1 is PRHDT and CDR2 is FYEKMQ (reference sequence). The V end lost 0 bases, the J end lost 4 bases, and 10 bases lay between the germline ends.